Presented here are 25 T cell receptor beta chains from one specimen sequenced in a study of blood T cell repertoires in COVID-19. Only in-frame clones appear in the TCRdb table, and some are missing; sequencing was by immunoSEQ multiplex PCR. The sample yields 250,000 to 350,000 clones, 85% seen once. Sequencing was carried out using PBMCs or T cells enriched from blood (not recorded which). The receptors here all came from a woman between 50 and 59 years old who had recovered from COVID-19.

This sequence joins TRBV9 and TRBJ2-7, with 8 positions matching TRBD2. Per the germline V gene, CDR1 is SGDLS and CDR2 is YYNGEE. The CDR3 has 14 amino acids. The V gene end was trimmed by 4 bases and the J gene end by 6 bases; junction bases not matched to a gene: 9. This CDR3 reads CASSPKGLAGEQYF. The CDR3 coding sequence is TGTGCCAGCAGCCCCAAGGGCCTAGCGGGCGAGCAGTACTTC.

The chain joins TRBV30 to TRBJ1-1, with no clear D. CDR3 length: 11 residues. Germline V gene lookup returns CDR1 GTSNPN and CDR2 SVGIG (reference sequence). V lost 2 bases and J lost 8, with 9 bases in between. CDR3: CAWSRPNEAFF. The DNA of the CDR3 is TGTGCCTGGAGTCGCCCTAACGAAGCTTTCTTT.

This clone showed up just once. The CDR3 sequence is CASSPIYTDTQYF. The CDR3 DNA sequence: TGTGCCAGCAGCCCTATATACACAGATACGCAGTATTTT. The J gene is TRBJ2-3, the V gene TRBV7-9; D unclear. The germline gives CDR1 SEHNR, CDR2 FQNEAQ (reference sequence). The germline V and J ends were trimmed by 5 bases and 2 bases, with 8 bases remaining between them. The CDR3 runs to 13 residues. Supplemented by reference TRBV7-9 and TRBJ2-3, the full variable domain reads DTGVSQNPRHKITKRGQNVTFRCDPISEHNRLYWYRQTLGQGPEFLTYFQNEAQLEKSRLLSDRFSAERPKGSFSTLEIQRTEQGDSAMYLCASSPIYTDTQYFGPGTRLTVL.

The chain combines TRBV28 with TRBJ1-3; 9 nucleotides line up with TRBD1. Trimming took 4 bases from V and 4 from J; bases not matched to a gene: 5. Germline CDR1 and CDR2: MDHEN and SYDVKM. This CDR3 spans 15 amino acids. DNA for the CDR3: TGTGCCAGCAGTTCCCCTGGGACAGGGGGAAACACCATATATTTT. This codes for CASSSPGTGGNTIYF.

This chain connects TRBV10-3 to TRBJ1-2, with unresolved D. Trimming left V 2 bases short and J 11 bases short, with 12 bases between. The CDR3 loop spans 12 amino acids. Germline values: CDR1 ENHRY, CDR2 SYGVKD. The CDR3 region has the DNA TGTGCCATCAGTGAGAGAACAGAGGGATACACCTTC. This codes for CAISERTEGYTF.

The chain recombines TRBV2 with TRBJ2-7, with D unresolved. CDR3 length equals 11 residues. Between the trimmed V and J ends, which lost 8 bases and 4 bases, there was a span of 9 bases. Germline lookup yields CDR1 SNHLY and CDR2 FYNNEI. The CDR3 DNA reads as TGTGCCAGCTCTCTCGGGTACGAGCAGTACTTC. It yields the protein CASSLGYEQYF.

As DNA, the CDR3 is TGTGCCTCAATAGGGGGGGAGTACGGGGAGCTGTTTTTT. Translating it yields CASIGGEYGELFF. The chain has TRBV2 and TRBJ2-2; D possibly corresponds to TRBD2 (7 bases). Per germline, CDR1 SNHLY and CDR2 FYNNEI. Between the trimmed V and J ends, which lost 11 bases and 7 bases, there was a span of 17 bases. The CDR3 loop spans 13 amino acids.

The chain is built from TRBV27 and TRBJ2-1; D is undetermined. V was pared by 0 bases and J by 5 bases, with 11 bases between. This CDR3 is built from 15 residues. CDR1 is MNHEY, CDR2 SMNVEV, per germline (reference sequence). This CDR3 is CASSLSSVRNNEQFF. Here the CDR3 DNA reads TGTGCCAGCAGTTTATCGTCTGTCAGAAACAATGAGCAGTTCTTC.

This chain joins TRBV3-1 (or the pseudogene TRBV3-2) and TRBJ1-3; no reliable D call. CDR1 is LGHDT and CDR2 is YNNKEL in the germline V gene (reference sequence). The CDR3 is 17 residues long. Trimming removed 1 base at V and 2 bases at J, with 15 bases between. The CDR3 region is CASSQGSDPGAGNTIYF. The CDR3 bases are TGTGCCAGCAGCCAAGGTTCGGATCCCGGAGCTGGAAACACCATATATTTT.

The J gene is TRBJ1-2, the V gene TRBV11-1, with D possibly matching TRBD1 (6 bases). V lost 1 base and J 6 bases, leaving 12 bases between the germline ends. The CDR3 has 14 amino acids. The germline V gene encodes CDR1 SGHAT and CDR2 FQDESV (reference sequence). In nucleotides, the CDR3 is TGTGCCAGCAGCTTAGATTCGGGACATGATGGCTACACCTTC. It codes for CASSLDSGHDGYTF. Full variable domain (rest looked up from reference TRBV11-1 and TRBJ1-2): EAEVAQSPRYKITEKSQAVAFWCDPISGHATLYWYRQILGQGPELLVQFQDESVVDDSQLPKDRFSAERLKGVDSTLKIQPAELGDSAMYLCASSLDSGHDGYTFGSGTRLTVV.

This clone occurred a few times. The genes are TRBV5-1 and TRBJ2-1; 10 bases agree with TRBD2. The germline CDR1 and CDR2 sequences are SGHRS and YFSETQ. The CDR3 consists of 17 residues. V gave up 5 bases and J gave up 0 bases; unmatched junction bases: 8. The CDR3 DNA sequence: TGCGCCAGCAGGAAAACTAGCGGGGACTTCTCCTACAATGAGCAGTTCTTC. This encodes CASRKTSGDFSYNEQFF.

Only one count was recorded for this clone. The CDR3, as DNA: TGTGCCAGCAGCGTAACTAGCGGGGGGGCCCCGGGAGAGCAGTACTTC. Translation: CASSVTSGGAPGEQYF. This rearrangement joins TRBV9 to TRBJ2-7; 13 nucleotides line up with TRBD2. CDR1 is SGDLS and CDR2 is YYNGEE in the germline V gene. The CDR3 totals 16 residues. With 1 base clipped from V and 7 bases from J, the junction kept 8 bases outside the gene matches.

This rearrangement joins TRBV6-6 to TRBJ2-5; D is perhaps TRBD2 (6 bases). The ends were cut back, 7 bases at V and 5 bases at J, with 14 bases in the middle. Per the germline V gene, CDR1 is MNHNY and CDR2 is SVGAGI (reference sequence). This CDR3 contains 13 residues. CDR3: CASIGGGRETQYF. DNA of the CDR3: TGTGCCAGCATTGGGGGAGGCAGGGAGACCCAGTACTTC.

The chain uses TRBV30 and TRBJ2-7; D is perhaps TRBD2 (7 bases). Trimming pared 7 bases from V and 2 bases from J, leaving 18 bases between. This CDR3 has 14 amino acids. Germline-derived CDR1 and CDR2 are GTSNPN and SVGIG (reference sequence). The CDR3 sequence: CASRGASRAYEQYF. The CDR3 DNA reads as TGTGCCTCCCGGGGGGCAAGTAGGGCCTACGAGCAGTACTTC. Supplemented by reference TRBV30 and TRBJ2-7, the full variable domain reads SQTIHQWPATLVQPVGSPLSLECTVEGTSNPNLYWYRQAAGRGLQLLFYSVGIGQISSEVPQNLSASRPQDRQFILSSKKLLLSDSGFYLCASRGASRAYEQYFGPGTRLTVT.

The rearrangement uses TRBV19 and TRBJ1-2; D gene uncertain. CDR3 length equals 13 residues. Germline loops: CDR1 LNHDA, CDR2 SQIVND (reference sequence). V dropped 2 bases and J dropped 2 bases, with 6 bases sitting between them. DNA of the CDR3: TGTGCCAGTAGTATACAGGAAAACTATGGCTACACCTTC. Its protein product is CASSIQENYGYTF.

The chain recombines TRBV15 with TRBJ1-5; D gene ambiguous. The CDR3 has 12 residues. Trimming shortened V by 1 base and J by 5 bases, and 3 bases separated the two germline ends. Per germline, CDR1 LNHNV and CDR2 YYDKDF (reference sequence). CDR3: CATSRVYQPQHF. CDR3 coding DNA: TGTGCCACCAGCAGAGTCTATCAGCCCCAGCATTTT.

The chain combines TRBV24-1 with TRBJ2-1; TRBD2 aligns across 11 bases. The germline V gene has CDR1 KGHDR and CDR2 SFDVKD. This CDR3 is 15 amino acids long. With V trimmed by 6 bases and J by 7 bases, 7 bases remained unmatched. The CDR3 protein is CATSHSGGALNEQFF. Here the CDR3 DNA reads TGTGCCACCAGTCATAGCGGGGGGGCTTTAAATGAGCAGTTCTTC.

The chain links TRBV18 to TRBJ2-1; 8 nucleotides align to TRBD1. The V gene's germline CDR1 is KGHSH and CDR2 LQKENI. The CDR3 runs to 17 residues. J was trimmed by 4 bases and V by 1 base; bases with no gene match: 9. The CDR3, as DNA: TGTGCCAGCTCACCACTCTCCGGGACAGGCCAATACAATGAGCAGTTCTTC. This sequence encodes CASSPLSGTGQYNEQFF.

J is TRBJ2-1 and V is TRBV7-6; 12 bases align to TRBD2. Germline trimming cut 4 bases from V and 2 bases from J; bases unmatched to any gene: 6. The CDR3 length is 17 residues. CDR1 SGHVS and CDR2 FNYEAQ come from the germline V gene. For the CDR3, the DNA is TGTGCCAGCAGCTCACCTAGCGGGAGGGCCGCCTACAATGAGCAGTTCTTC. This translates into CASSSPSGRAAYNEQFF.

The rearrangement links TRBV6-5 to TRBJ2-7, with 9 bases aligning to TRBD1. The CDR3 runs 14 residues. The germline V gene encodes CDR1 MNHEY and CDR2 SVGAGI. Trimming took 6 bases from V and 3 from J; bases not matched to a gene: 6. CDR3 bases: TGTGCCAGCAGGGGACAGGGAGGGATCTACGAGCAGTACTTC. Amino acid sequence: CASRGQGGIYEQYF.

The V and J genes are TRBV7-8 and TRBJ2-6, with 8 nucleotides matching TRBD1. Germline CDR1 is SGHVS and CDR2 is FQNEAQ. This CDR3 is 18 amino acids long. V lost 5 bases to trimming and J lost 2 bases; unmatched junction nucleotides: 11. CDR3 loop: CASSTRQGQATGANVLTF. The CDR3 bases are TGTGCCAGCAGCACAAGACAGGGGCAGGCCACTGGGGCCAACGTCCTGACTTTC.

The genes are TRBV27 and TRBJ1-1; D gene uncertain. Germline CDR1 MNHEY, CDR2 SMNVEV (reference sequence). This CDR3 has 15 residues. Trimming shortened V by 6 bases and J by 1 base, and 15 bases separated the two germline ends. CDR3 loop: CASSLNGEGNTEAFF. As DNA, the CDR3 is TGTGCCAGCAGCCTCAACGGTGAGGGGAACACTGAAGCTTTCTTT.

This chain links TRBV11-2 with TRBJ2-3; D is unresolved. Deletions cut 2 bases from V and 1 base from J, with 10 bases between. This CDR3 has 15 residues. Germline lookup yields CDR1 SGHAT and CDR2 FQNNGV. Here the CDR3 reads CASSLLRLGTDTQYF. CDR3 nucleotides: TGTGCCAGCAGCTTACTCCGACTCGGCACAGATACGCAGTATTTT.

The chain couples TRBV6-5 to TRBJ1-1; D remains ambiguous. Between the trimmed V and J ends, which lost 0 bases and 10 bases, there was a span of 18 bases. This CDR3 contains 15 residues. CDR1 and CDR2 (germline): MNHEY, SVGAGI. CDR3: CASSYSNRELAGAFF. For the CDR3, the DNA is TGTGCCAGCAGTTACTCGAACCGGGAACTCGCGGGAGCTTTCTTT.

The chain joins TRBV30 to TRBJ2-1; D may be TRBD2 (6 bases). V dropped 0 bases and J dropped 7 bases, with 10 bases sitting between them. This CDR3 is built from 13 residues. Germline assignment: CDR1 GTSNPN and CDR2 SVGIG (reference sequence). In nucleotides, the CDR3 is TGTGCCTGGAGTGTCCGGAGGGGAAATGAGCAGTTCTTC. Residues: CAWSVRRGNEQFF.